This TCR beta chain was observed in a study of post-analysis software for immune sequencing data. Study-wide results and caveats: About five TRBV segments, including TRBV5-6, TRBV5-1 and TRBV20-1, were more frequent in patients than controls.

Prepared TCR beta cDNA libraries contained unique molecular identifiers. TCRdb analysed the PCR reads with MiXCR anew, one entry per CDR3 protein. This sample has about 760,000 distinct CDR3 sequences, with approximately 30% found just once. The germline gives CDR1 SGHDT, CDR2 YYEEEE. The CDR3 runs 11 residues. A note on this clonotype: Its antigen is still unknown. Since a much larger clone is just one base distant, this may be a read error.

The clonotype comes from a girl aged 5 to 17 with multiple sclerosis. V is TRBV5-6 and J is TRBJ1-2; 7 bases agree with TRBD1. Sequencing was carried out using blood. The CDR3 here is CAGSNRGGYTF. For the CDR3, the DNA is TGTGCCGGCAGCAACAGGGGAGGCTACACCTTC.